This TCR beta chain comes out of a study of cytomegalovirus exposure and HLA in healthy donors. The overall study: Researchers previously reported finding fewer than 140 million unique TCR beta sequences from roughly 200 million T cells. Study-wide points: Cytomegalovirus-associated TCR beta chains were listed, numbering 164. In the analysis, some V segments, TRBV6-2 and TRBV6-3 included, were excluded as indistinguishable. Some public TCRs appeared in many individuals, while most sequences were rare.

The CDR3 runs 15 residues. Trimming pared 2 bases from V and 2 bases from J, leaving 12 bases between. Germline V gives CDR1 KGHSH, CDR2 LQKENI. Of note for this clone: Its antigen is currently unknown.

This PCR relied on a set of 60 Vbeta primers and 13 Jbeta primers. This table comes from immunoSEQ multiplex PCR, and its TCRdb copy is limited to in-frame clones, with some not included. The sample carries 150,000 to 200,000 clones, around 75% recorded once. The V and J genes are TRBV18 and TRBJ1-1, with TRBD1 as a possible D gene (5 bases). Sequenced sample: PBMCs. The clonotype originates from a woman in her forties or fifties in good health and CMV-seronegative. Written as DNA, the CDR3 is TGTGCCAGCTCACCAAACAGCGGGGGAAACACTGAAGCTTTCTTT. Protein product: CASSPNSGGNTEAFF. The variable domain in full, with the rest retrieved from reference TRBV18 and TRBJ1-1, is NAGVMQNPRHLVRRRGQEARLRCSPMKGHSHVYWYRQLPEEGLKFMVYLQKENIIDESGMPKERFSAEFPKEGPSILRIQQVVRGDSAAYFCASSPNSGGNTEAFFGQGTRLTVV.